These 5 T cell receptor beta chains share one sample of origin, sequenced in a study of T cells of healthy individuals. TCRdb redid the calling of the 5' RACE reads with MiXCR, one entry per CDR3 protein. This sample has about 96,000 distinct CDR3 sequences; 15% to 20% occur once, and the top ten carry 6.2%. Receptor source: a human donor in good health.

To note about this clonotype: This may be a read error, as it is one base from a much larger clone. This sequence joins TRBV6-1 and TRBJ1-3; D remains unclear. This CDR3 comprises 12 residues. V was pared by 4 bases and J by 0 bases, with 1 base between. Germline V gene data show CDR1 as MNHNS and CDR2 as SASEGT. In nucleotides, the CDR3 is TGTGCCAGCAGTGTCTCTGGAAACACCATATATTTT. Residues: CASSVSGNTIYF.

This clonotype has a count of ten or more. V and J are TRBV4-3 and TRBJ2-2; 7 bases align to TRBD1. Germline assignment: CDR1 LGHNA and CDR2 YSLEER. CDR3 length: 20 residues. With V trimmed by 4 bases and J by 4 bases, 21 bases remained unmatched. The CDR3 coding sequence is TGCGCCAGCAGCCGACATCCCCACTCCACAGGGGCTGCGAGCACCGGGGAGCTGTTTTTT. Amino acids: CASSRHPHSTGAASTGELFF.

This sequence joins TRBV6-5 and TRBJ1-3; 7 bases line up with TRBD1. This CDR3 has 15 amino acids. The V and J ends lost 6 bases and 2 bases, in that order; junction bases with no gene match: 7. Germline CDR1 MNHEY, CDR2 SVGAGI. CDR3 amino acids: CASRADRSTGNTIYF. The DNA for the CDR3 is TGTGCCAGCAGGGCGGACAGGAGCACTGGAAACACCATATATTTT.

This sequence joins TRBV11-2 and TRBJ2-5; 13 bases are a match to TRBD2. The CDR3 totals 16 residues. V was pared by 8 bases and J by 4 bases, with 10 bases of the junction left unmatched. Germline CDR1 reads SGHAT; CDR2 reads FQNNGV. DNA of the CDR3: TGTGCCAGCGACGAAGGACTAGCGGGGGTCGGAGAGACCCAGTACTTC. Residues: CASDEGLAGVGETQYF.

J is TRBJ2-7 and V is TRBV7-9; weak D call: TRBD2 (5 bases). V was pared by 5 bases and J by 1 base, with 12 bases between. CDR3 length: 14 amino acids. Germline V gives CDR1 SEHNR, CDR2 FQNEAQ (reference sequence). CDR3 nucleotides: TGTGCCAGCAGCCCGGGATCCCTTTCCTACGAGCAGTACTTC. Translation: CASSPGSLSYEQYF.